This TCR beta chain is drawn from a study of tissue T cells after allogeneic stem cell transplantation (dated by TCRdb to between 2021 and 2024). Context from the whole study: The study profiled TCR beta repertoires in many tissues obtained from research autopsies of patients with and without GVHD, and also in mouse models of GVHD. The human arm was conducted as a prospective observational study, and neither blinding nor randomization was performed. Study-level results and caveats: In both patients and mice, T cells from blood and spleen covered only a limited part of the TCR repertoire found in tissues. A small and clinically heterogeneous patient cohort was studied, and sampling depth was acknowledged as a limitation. Within patients, how anatomically similar tissues were was a major factor shaping TCR repertoire composition, regardless of disease or transplant status. Only a few T cell clones appeared in more than one patient, yet motif-based clustering showed tissue-specific repertoire signatures that were shared between patients. The study did not determine which tissue TCRs were alloreactive or antigen-specific, and some clones might have been persisting host cells.

According to the study, the label for this sample's time point signals: mouse harvest day 14 after allogeneic transplant. Mouse grafts consisting of 10^7 T-cell-depleted bone marrow cells combined with 10^6 splenic CD5+ T cells were administered by tail vein injection. To model GVHD in mice, a major MHC-mismatch B6 (H2b) into BALB/c (H2d) model was used, and tissues were profiled at day 7 or 14. Mouse tissues and retro-orbital blood were harvested on day 7 or 14 post-transplant using separate sterile tools per animal; livers were flushed beforehand. Before genomic DNA isolation with the DNeasy Blood & Tissue Kit, mouse tissues were minced using razor blades in buffered saline. Libraries came from the immunoSEQ multiplex PCR assay. TCRbeta CDR3 sequencing was performed at survey depth by Adaptive Biotechnologies, and CDR3 sequences, V/J genes, productive frequency and template counts were reported. Amplification of TCR beta CDR3 regions was performed from genomic DNA rather than from RNA. For the original study's pipeline: Jensen-Shannon divergence was used to quantify pairwise repertoire overlap between tissues, with a value of 1 indicating complete divergence and a value of 0 indicating identical repertoires. Tissues were grouped by single-linkage agglomerative hierarchical clustering of pairwise JSD values, and the clustering results were shown as dendrograms. All patient samples were analyzed with GLIPH2 using simulation_depth 1000, kmer_min_depth 3 and cdr3_length_cutoff 8, and only groups containing more than two unique CDR3s were kept. A standardized tissue-overlap score extrapolated Jaccard GLIPH-group overlap across patients to a standard repertoire size of 1000 clones. To look at how diversity was associated with clinical or experimental variables, linear mixed-effect models were used, with tissue treated as a fixed effect and individual treated as a random effect. Drawn from immuneACCESS, this table holds only the in-frame rearrangements with V and J called that TCRdb kept. Clones are partly lost; checked studies trace under half to an unresolved V gene and leave the rest unexplained. The DNA was the basis for D and trimming; V, J and clone size are from that table. The sample data list 800 to 850 clones, and 40% to 60% of these were observed just once. Roughly 45% of the sample belongs to the ten largest clones.

The CDR3, from cysteine to phenylalanine, totals 13 residues. The CDR3 was read in part: 36 bases, with the frame set at base 1. The germline V gene encodes CDR1 SNHLY and CDR2 FYNGKV (reference sequence). V is reduced by 3 bases and J by 4 bases, leaving a spacing of 7 bases between them. Turning to this clone: Its cognate antigen has yet to be identified. The receptor originates from a mouse, and its gene names and germline sequences are accordingly murine. The DNA ends 1 residue before the CDR3 does, and the rest of the CDR3 is filled in from the germline J gene.

The specimen was spleen. The sequence joins TRBV3 to TRBJ2-1; the D gene is perhaps TRBD2, on 6 matching bases. This TCR was recovered from a female BALB/c mouse given C57BL/6 T cells with graft-versus-host disease after an allogeneic hematopoietic cell transplant. The encoded CDR3 is CASSLGGYAEQFF. The covered CDR3 bases are TGTGCCAGCAGCTTGGGGGGTTATGCTGAGCAGTTC.